This T cell receptor (beta chain) was profiled in a study of T-cell memory formation after mild COVID-19. TCRdb re-derived calls from the 5' RACE reads in MiXCR, one entry per CDR3 protein. The data show about 160,000 distinct CDR3 sequences, with 25% to 40% seen just once and around 12% held by the top ten. From germline, CDR1 is LGHNA and CDR2 YSLEER. This CDR3 is built from 16 residues. Trimming took 4 bases from V and 1 from J; bases not matched to a gene: 6. The sample comprised PBMCs or a T cell subset sorted from them (not recorded which). This chain uses TRBV4-3 with TRBJ2-2; 7 bases are shared with TRBD2. The TCR was taken from an adult woman who had mild COVID-19 (a few samples of this study predate the infection). Cell type and time point are not known. Here the CDR3 reads CASSLELAGNTGELFF. CDR3 coding DNA: TGCGCCAGCAGCCTGGAGTTAGCGGGGAACACCGGGGAGCTGTTTTTT.